These 18 T cell receptor beta chains were all obtained from the same sample, sequenced in a study of blood T cell repertoires in COVID-19. TCRdb's table, derived via immunoSEQ multiplex PCR, lists solely in-frame clones and lacks some. The data show over 150,000 clones, with approximately 84% seen just once and under 3.5% held by the top ten. The source material was peripheral blood. These receptors were taken from a woman older than 75 with COVID-19, enrolled during active disease.

V is TRBV18 and J is TRBJ1-2; D gene unclear. The CDR3 length is 12 residues. The V gene lost 0 bases and the J gene lost 7 bases, with 6 bases spanning the gap. Germline CDR1 and CDR2: KGHSH and LQKENI. The DNA of the CDR3 is TGTGCCAGCTCACCACCGGCGGGTGGCTACACCTTC. Its protein product is CASSPPAGGYTF.

This clone was seen just once. V gene TRBV30 combines with J gene TRBJ2-3; D is possibly TRBD2 (5 bases). The CDR3 has 13 residues. Germline V gene data show CDR1 as GTSNPN and CDR2 as SVGIG (reference sequence). Trimming left V 2 bases short and J 6 bases short, with 12 bases between. As DNA, the CDR3 is TGTGCCTGGAGTCCGGGGAACGGGGATACGCAGTATTTT. Its protein product is CAWSPGNGDTQYF.

V usage is TRBV5-1 and J usage is TRBJ2-1, with D perhaps matching TRBD1 (6 bases). Trimming took off 4 bases at V and 3 bases at J, with 17 bases between the two ends. The germline gives CDR1 SGHRS, CDR2 YFSETQ. There are 16 residues in the CDR3. In nucleotides, the CDR3 is TGCGCCAGCAGCCCCCGACCCCGGGACAACTACAATGAGCAGTTCTTC. Translating it yields CASSPRPRDNYNEQFF.

This clone was found a few times. The V and J genes are TRBV5-1 and TRBJ1-4; the D is unclear. Trimming removed 0 bases at V and 3 bases at J, with 6 bases between. Germline CDR1 reads SGHRS; CDR2 reads YFSETQ. This CDR3 has 14 amino acids. Written as DNA, the CDR3 is TGCGCCAGCAGCTTGGGTTCCTCTAATGAAAAACTGTTTTTT. This sequence encodes CASSLGSSNEKLFF.

This rearrangement joins TRBV19 to TRBJ1-2; TRBD1 might be the D (6 bases). Germline V gene sequence: CDR1 LNHDA, CDR2 SQIVND (reference sequence). The CDR3 spans 13 residues. The V end was cut by 6 bases, the J end by 6 bases, with 14 bases between. CDR3 nucleotide sequence: TGTGCCAGTAGGCAACAGGGTTTGGATGGCTACACCTTC. Translation: CASRQQGLDGYTF.

The chain has TRBV7-2 and TRBJ2-2; the D is unclear. Trimming left V 2 bases short and J 1 base short, with 5 bases between. The CDR3 has 14 amino acids. Germline V lookup: CDR1 SGHTA, CDR2 FQGNSA. For the CDR3, the DNA is TGTGCCAGCAGCTTATCCCTGAACACCGGGGAGCTGTTTTTT. Translating gives CASSLSLNTGELFF.

The chain recombines TRBV19 with TRBJ2-5; 9 bases match TRBD1. Germline assignment: CDR1 LNHDA and CDR2 SQIVND (reference sequence). V shed 4 bases, J shed 3 bases, and the junction held 12 bases outside the gene matches. The length of the CDR3 is 17 residues. The CDR3 region has the DNA TGTGCCAGTAGTAAGGATCCCGGGACAGGGACTGAAGAGACCCAGTACTTC. Encoded protein: CASSKDPGTGTEETQYF.

This chain uses TRBV11-2 with TRBJ2-3; the match to TRBD2 covers 8 bases. The CDR3 extends over 16 amino acids. Germline CDR1 SGHAT, CDR2 FQNNGV. Germline trimming cut 3 bases from V and 5 bases from J; bases unmatched to any gene: 10. CDR3: CASSFRTGGPQDTQYF. In DNA form, the CDR3 reads TGTGCCAGCAGCTTTCGAACGGGGGGGCCCCAAGATACGCAGTATTTT.

CDR3 protein: CASSQTDFHYGYTF. CDR3 sequence (DNA): TGTGCCAGCAGCCAGACAGATTTTCACTATGGCTACACCTTC. The chain carries TRBV3-1 (or the pseudogene TRBV3-2) and TRBJ1-2; TRBD1 is a possible D gene (5 bases). V was pared by 3 bases and J by 3 bases, with 11 bases between. CDR1 is LGHDT, CDR2 YNNKEL, per germline (reference sequence). The CDR3 spans 14 residues.

A single count supports this clone. The chain has TRBV27 and TRBJ1-5, with a tentative D call TRBD1 (6 bases). This CDR3 spans 19 amino acids. Germline V gene sequence: CDR1 MNHEY, CDR2 SMNVEV (reference sequence). Trimming removed 1 base at V and 2 bases at J, with 21 bases between. The CDR3 nucleotides read TGTGCCAGCAGTTTATTTGGGACACCGAGTCGGGGTGGCAATCAGCCCCAGCATTTT. Amino acid sequence: CASSLFGTPSRGGNQPQHF.

The chain links TRBV14 to TRBJ1-2; no firm D call. Germline CDR1 reads SGHDN; CDR2 reads FVKESK. CDR3 length equals 15 residues. V lost 0 bases, J lost 10 bases, and 18 bases lay in between. The CDR3 DNA reads TGTGCCAGCAGCCAAGAGCTCCCGGGGATTCTACCCTACACCTTC. Its translation is CASSQELPGILPYTF.

The rearrangement links TRBV10-3 to TRBJ1-2; TRBD1 might be the D (5 bases). The CDR3 totals 14 residues. Deletions cut 4 bases from V and 2 bases from J, with 11 bases between. Germline CDR1 reads ENHRY; CDR2 reads SYGVKD. Here the CDR3 DNA reads TGTGCCATCAGTGCCCCACAGGTCAACTATGGCTACACCTTC. This sequence encodes CAISAPQVNYGYTF.

J is TRBJ2-7 and V is TRBV19; 8 nucleotides align to TRBD1. The CDR3 is 13 amino acids. Germline lookup yields CDR1 LNHDA and CDR2 SQIVND (reference sequence). V shed 4 bases, J shed 4 bases, and the junction held 3 bases outside the gene matches. CDR3 sequence reads: CASSRGQAYEQYF. The CDR3 DNA is TGTGCCAGTAGTAGGGGACAGGCTTACGAGCAGTACTTC.

The chain joins TRBV7-2 to TRBJ2-5, with TRBD2 as a possible D gene (6 bases). Per germline, CDR1 SGHTA and CDR2 FQGNSA. The CDR3 sequence is 15 residues long. V shed 3 bases and J shed 2 bases, with 13 bases lying between them. Here the CDR3 DNA reads TGTGCCAGCAGCTTCCATGGGACTGTTCAAGAGACCCAGTACTTC. Translation: CASSFHGTVQETQYF. Drawing the rest from reference TRBV7-2 and TRBJ2-5, the complete variable domain is GAGVSQSPSNKVTEKGKDVELRCDPISGHTALYWYRQSLGQGLEFLIYFQGNSAPDKSGLPSDRFSAERTGGSVSTLTIQRTQQEDSAVYLCASSFHGTVQETQYFGPGTRLLVL.

This clone appeared once. The chain carries TRBV24-1 and TRBJ2-7; a weak D match, TRBD1 (6 bases). Trimming took 12 bases from V and 4 from J, leaving 27 bases between them. CDR1 is KGHDR and CDR2 is SFDVKD in the germline V gene. The CDR3 contains 16 residues. The CDR3 DNA reads as TGTGCCCGGCCCCTTGGGGGCGCTCGAATAGGATACGAGCAGTACTTC. Its translation: CARPLGGARIGYEQYF.

The chain employs TRBV7-2 and TRBJ2-5; TRBD2 matches at 13 bases. The junction had 5 bases not matched to a gene; V was cut back by 5 bases and J by 2 bases. Germline assignment: CDR1 SGHTA and CDR2 FQGNSA. This CDR3 comprises 16 residues. The CDR3: CASSPRLAGGQETQYF. CDR3 DNA: TGTGCCAGCAGCCCCCGACTAGCGGGGGGACAAGAGACCCAGTACTTC. Variable domain in full (rest from reference TRBV7-2 and TRBJ2-5): GAGVSQSPSNKVTEKGKDVELRCDPISGHTALYWYRQSLGQGLEFLIYFQGNSAPDKSGLPSDRFSAERTGGSVSTLTIQRTQQEDSAVYLCASSPRLAGGQETQYFGPGTRLLVL.

The V call is TRBV5-1, the J call TRBJ2-5, with 9 bases matching TRBD2. Germline V CDR1 and CDR2: SGHRS, YFSETQ. This CDR3 is 16 amino acids long. After removal of 2 bases from V and 1 base from J, the junction contained 6 bases not matched to a gene. The CDR3 protein is CASSFPRLAVQETQYF. The CDR3 region has the DNA TGCGCCAGCAGCTTTCCACGACTAGCGGTCCAAGAGACCCAGTACTTC.

V is TRBV6-6 and J is TRBJ2-4, with D tentatively TRBD1 (7 bases). The length of the CDR3 is 16 residues. With 5 bases removed from V and 0 bases from J, the gap between germline ends came to 14 bases. Germline V gene data show CDR1 as MNHNY and CDR2 as SVGAGI (reference sequence). CDR3 residues: CASSRNRGLAKNIQYF. The DNA for the CDR3 is TGTGCCAGCAGTCGAAACAGGGGACTAGCCAAAAACATTCAGTACTTC.